This T cell receptor (beta chain) was recorded in a study of blood T cells in healthy people across ages. Overall study findings and caveats: With age, beta diversity per million T cells declined roughly linearly, significantly by over 35.

Trimming pared 3 bases from V and 2 bases from J, leaving 11 bases between. The germline CDR1 and CDR2 sequences are MRHNA and SNTAGT. CDR3 length: 15 residues. Primed by a sample-barcoded 5' primer and a J-beta primer mix, a second PCR proceeded for roughly 6 to 12 cycles. TCRdb reprocessed the 5' RACE reads via MiXCR and lists one record per CDR3 protein. Among some 1.6 million distinct CDR3 sequences, about 35% were seen once, and the ten largest hold 10% to 12%. This clonotype was detected only a few times. No antigen is known for it. The rearrangement uses TRBV6-4 and TRBJ2-1; D may be TRBD1 (5 bases). Sequenced material: blood. The receptor was derived from a woman in her twenties or thirties in good health. The CDR3 DNA sequence: TGTGCCAGCAGTGAAGGGGCGAATACCTACAATGAGCAGTTCTTC. This codes for CASSEGANTYNEQFF.